The rows below give T cell receptor beta chains drawn from one sample of a study of molecular identifiers for immune sequencing clone quantification. A single record per CDR3 protein comes from TCRdb applying MiXCR to the PCR reads. Here the sample spans around 470,000 distinct CDR3 sequences, over 20% being singletons. Sequencing input: naive CD8+ T cells from blood, with Jurkat cell RNA spiked in. The origin of the receptors is a human donor in good health. Some libraries in this study had Jurkat cell RNA spiked in. CDR3s include the opening cysteine and the closing phenylalanine or tryptophan. A D gene is named only where the DNA matches it firmly. For some rows the clone size is stated as once, few or many, or as a class when expanded; others skip it.

CDR3: CASSQELAGGLREIQYF
DNA: TGCGCCAGCAGCCAAGAACTAGCGGGGGGGCTAAGGGAGATTCAGTACTTC
V: TRBV4-1
J: TRBJ2-4
D: TRBD2
size: .

CDR3: CASSQDLAGYVQYF
DNA: TGCGCCAGCAGCCAAGATCTGGCAGGCTACGTGCAGTACTTC
V: TRBV4-1
J: TRBJ2-7
D: .
size: .

CDR3: CASRPGQSSYEQYF
DNA: TGTGCCAGCAGACCGGGACAGAGCTCCTACGAGCAGTACTTC
V: TRBV13
J: TRBJ2-7
D: TRBD1
size: few

CDR3: CASSTRGSEQFF
DNA: TGTGCCAGCAGTACCAGGGGGAGTGAGCAGTTCTTC
V: TRBV6-6
J: TRBJ2-1
D: TRBD1
size: .

CDR3: CASSQPGQGSNEQFF
DNA: TGCGCCAGCAGCCAACCGGGACAGGGGTCAAATGAGCAGTTCTTC
V: TRBV4-3
J: TRBJ2-1
D: TRBD1
size: few

CDR3: CASSPRSGANEQYF
DNA: TGTGCCAGCAGTCCTCGCAGCGGGGCGAACGAGCAGTACTTC
V: TRBV27
J: TRBJ2-7
D: TRBD2
size: .

CDR3: CASSPGTWQPQHF
DNA: TGTGCCAGCAGCCCCGGGACTTGGCAGCCCCAGCATTTT
V: TRBV6-2/TRBV6-3
J: TRBJ1-5
D: .
size: many

CDR3: CSVEVWDGESNTGELFF
DNA: TGCAGCGTTGAAGTCTGGGACGGAGAATCTAACACCGGGGAGCTGTTTTTT
V: TRBV29-1
J: TRBJ2-2
D: .
size: many

CDR3: CASSAWDRERYGYTF
DNA: TGTGCCAGCAGCGCCTGGGACAGGGAGCGCTATGGCTACACCTTC
V: TRBV12-3/TRBV12-4
J: TRBJ1-2
D: TRBD1
size: .

CDR3: CASSQGQGSSYEQYF
DNA: TGCGCCAGCAGCCAGGGACAGGGAAGCTCCTACGAGCAGTACTTC
V: TRBV4-1
J: TRBJ2-7
D: TRBD1
size: many

CDR3: CANSLVGELFF
DNA: TGTGCCAACAGTTTGGTCGGGGAGCTGTTTTTT
V: TRBV28
J: TRBJ2-2
D: .
size: .

CDR3: CSARDQGTKGTGELFF
DNA: TGCAGTGCTAGAGATCAAGGGACTAAGGGTACCGGGGAGCTGTTTTTT
V: TRBV20-1
J: TRBJ2-2
D: TRBD2
size: many

CDR3: CASSEMPSSSTDTQYF
DNA: TGTGCCAGCAGTGAAATGCCTTCCTCTAGCACAGATACGCAGTATTTT
V: TRBV6-1
J: TRBJ2-3
D: .
size: many

CDR3: CATSTRQGGYEQFF
DNA: TGTGCCACCAGCACCAGACAGGGGGGTTATGAGCAGTTCTTC
V: TRBV15
J: TRBJ2-1
D: TRBD1
size: .

CDR3: CSAEEVLSPDTQYF
DNA: TGCAGTGCGGAAGAGGTTTTGTCACCAGATACGCAGTATTTT
V: TRBV20-1
J: TRBJ2-3
D: .
size: many

CDR3: CASSEPLAGGHYEQYF
DNA: TGTGCCAGCAGTGAGCCACTAGCGGGGGGCCACTACGAGCAGTACTTC
V: TRBV6-1
J: TRBJ2-7
D: TRBD2
size: many

CDR3: CASSYEGIYYGYTF
DNA: TGTGCCAGCAGTTATGAGGGAATATACTATGGCTACACCTTC
V: TRBV6-2/TRBV6-3
J: TRBJ1-2
D: .
size: few

CDR3: CASRPFGGRALNGQFF
DNA: TGTGCCAGCAGACCCTTTGGCGGGAGGGCCTTAAATGGGCAGTTCTTC
V: TRBV9
J: TRBJ2-1
D: TRBD2
size: .

CDR3: CASSLLQGRPQETQYF
DNA: TGTGCCAGCAGTTTACTCCAGGGGAGGCCCCAAGAGACCCAGTACTTC
V: TRBV12-3/TRBV12-4
J: TRBJ2-5
D: .
size: many

CDR3: CASRRGTGVYKPQHF
DNA: TGTGCCAGCAGGCGCGGGACAGGGGTTTATAAGCCCCAGCATTTT
V: TRBV12-3/TRBV12-4
J: TRBJ1-5
D: TRBD1
size: few

CDR3: CASTHDGSPLHF
DNA: TGTGCCAGCACGCACGATGGGTCACCCCTCCACTTT
V: TRBV9
J: TRBJ1-6
D: .
size: few

CDR3: CASSQDMQGGTDTQYF
DNA: TGCGCCAGCAGCCAAGATATGCAGGGTGGCACAGATACGCAGTATTTT
V: TRBV4-3
J: TRBJ2-3
D: .
size: .

CDR3: CASSPSPSGRWTDTQYF
DNA: TGTGCCAGCAGCCCCTCGCCTAGCGGGAGGTGGACAGATACGCAGTATTTT
V: TRBV6-5
J: TRBJ2-3
D: TRBD2
size: .

CDR3: CASSYSNGVYEQYF
DNA: TGTGCCAGCAGTTACTCAAATGGTGTCTACGAGCAGTACTTC
V: TRBV6-5
J: TRBJ2-7
D: .
size: many

CDR3: CASSLWTKETQYF
DNA: TGCGCCAGCAGCCTATGGACTAAAGAGACCCAGTACTTC
V: TRBV5-1
J: TRBJ2-5
D: .
size: .

CDR3: CASGSLAEQETQYF
DNA: TGTGCCAGCGGGTCGCTAGCGGAACAAGAGACCCAGTACTTC
V: TRBV27
J: TRBJ2-5
D: TRBD2
size: few

CDR3: CASSQDPGQGNQPQHF
DNA: TGCGCCAGCAGCCAGGATCCGGGACAGGGGAACCAGCCCCAGCATTTT
V: TRBV4-3
J: TRBJ1-5
D: TRBD1
size: .

CDR3: CASSPRWGETYEQYF
DNA: TGTGCCAGCAGCCCCCGCTGGGGAGAAACCTACGAGCAGTACTTC
V: TRBV4-2
J: TRBJ2-7
D: .
size: few

CDR3: CVRMGANTEAFF
DNA: TGTGTCAGGATGGGAGCTAACACTGAAGCTTTCTTT
V: TRBV21-1
J: TRBJ1-1
D: .
size: once

CDR3: CASSQDSRGTDTQYF
DNA: TGTGCCAGCAGCCAGGACAGCCGAGGCACAGATACGCAGTATTTT
V: TRBV12-3/TRBV12-4
J: TRBJ2-3
D: .
size: few

CDR3: CASSYGTGEYNEQFF
DNA: TGTGCCAGCAGTTACGGGACAGGGGAGTACAATGAGCAGTTCTTC
V: TRBV6-5
J: TRBJ2-1
D: TRBD1
size: .

CDR3: CATTRASGTDTQYF
DNA: TGTGCCACCACAAGAGCCTCTGGCACAGATACGCAGTATTTT
V: TRBV2
J: TRBJ2-3
D: .
size: many

CDR3: CASSLGRDSEYTDTQYF
DNA: TGTGCCAGCAGCTTGGGCCGGGACAGCGAATACACAGATACGCAGTATTTT
V: TRBV5-6
J: TRBJ2-3
D: TRBD1
size: many

CDR3: CASSLGLASTKNTQYF
DNA: TGTGCCAGCAGCTTGGGACTAGCGTCGACCAAAAACACTCAGTACTTC
V: TRBV5-6
J: TRBJ2-4
D: TRBD2
size: .

CDR3: CATSRRGAEQETQYF
DNA: TGTGCCACCTCAAGACGGGGGGCGGAACAAGAGACCCAGTACTTC
V: TRBV24-1
J: TRBJ2-5
D: .
size: .

CDR3: CASSPVPGKGEQYF
DNA: TGTGCCAGCAGTCCGGTTCCAGGGAAAGGCGAGCAGTACTTC
V: TRBV12-3/TRBV12-4
J: TRBJ2-7
D: .
size: many

CDR3: CASSLYPAGVGTGELFF
DNA: TGTGCCAGCAGTTTATATCCAGCGGGAGTCGGCACCGGGGAGCTGTTTTTT
V: TRBV12-3/TRBV12-4
J: TRBJ2-2
D: TRBD2
size: many

CDR3: CASSLAVRPYGYTF
DNA: TGTGCCAGCAGCTTAGCAGTCAGACCCTATGGCTACACCTTC
V: TRBV13
J: TRBJ1-2
D: .
size: many

CDR3: CASSQVRLGEAAGYNEQFF
DNA: TGCGCCAGCAGCCAGGTTCGGTTAGGCGAGGCGGCGGGATACAATGAGCAGTTCTTC
V: TRBV4-3
J: TRBJ2-1
D: .
size: many

CDR3: CSVEASGLETQYF
DNA: TGCAGCGTTGAAGCTAGCGGGCTAGAGACCCAGTACTTC
V: TRBV29-1
J: TRBJ2-5
D: TRBD2
size: many

CDR3: CASSSRTSGNYEQYF
DNA: TGTGCCAGCAGCTCCCGGACTAGCGGGAACTACGAGCAGTACTTC
V: TRBV3-1
J: TRBJ2-7
D: TRBD2
size: .

CDR3: CASSLVYGTEAFF
DNA: TGTGCCAGCAGCTTAGTGTACGGTACTGAAGCTTTCTTT
V: TRBV7-2
J: TRBJ1-1
D: .
size: many

CDR3: CASSLSGQGAGETQYF
DNA: TGTGCCAGCAGTTTATCAGGACAGGGGGCGGGAGAGACCCAGTACTTC
V: TRBV27
J: TRBJ2-5
D: TRBD1
size: few

CDR3: CASSQVPVGHQPQHF
DNA: TGTGCCAGCAGCCAAGTCCCAGTAGGTCATCAGCCCCAGCATTTT
V: TRBV4-2
J: TRBJ1-5
D: .
size: many

CDR3: CASSLPGGFYEQYF
DNA: TGCGCCAGCAGCTTGCCGGGGGGCTTCTACGAGCAGTACTTC
V: TRBV5-1
J: TRBJ2-7
D: .
size: .

CDR3: CASSQPEAYFWQFF
DNA: TGTGCCAGCAGTCAACCGGAGGCTTATTTTTGGCAGTTCTTC
V: TRBV2
J: TRBJ2-1
D: .
size: few

CDR3: CASSWWDGYQETQYF
DNA: TGTGCCAGCAGTTGGTGGGACGGTTACCAAGAGACCCAGTACTTC
V: TRBV6-2/TRBV6-3
J: TRBJ2-5
D: .
size: .

CDR3: CASSYRGGRTEAFF
DNA: TGTGCCAGCAGTTATAGAGGGGGGCGCACTGAAGCTTTCTTT
V: TRBV28
J: TRBJ1-1
D: .
size: many

CDR3: CASSPGTLTSYEQYF
DNA: TGTGCCAGCAGCCCCGGGACACTGACCTCCTACGAGCAGTACTTC
V: TRBV4-2
J: TRBJ2-7
D: .
size: many

CDR3: CASSLDAGEGGEKLFF
DNA: TGTGCCAGCAGCTTGGACGCGGGGGAGGGTGGTGAAAAACTGTTTTTT
V: TRBV5-4
J: TRBJ1-4
D: .
size: few

CDR3: CASSPPGQGNQPQHF
DNA: TGTGCCAGCAGTCCTCCGGGACAGGGGAATCAGCCCCAGCATTTT
V: TRBV6-2/TRBV6-3
J: TRBJ1-5
D: TRBD1
size: .

CDR3: CASGPGPFNEKLFF
DNA: TGTGCCAGCGGTCCGGGTCCTTTTAATGAAAAACTGTTTTTT
V: TRBV27
J: TRBJ1-4
D: .
size: few

CDR3: CASSIGRATEAFF
DNA: TGTGCCAGTAGTATCGGCAGGGCCACTGAAGCTTTCTTT
V: TRBV19
J: TRBJ1-1
D: .
size: .

CDR3: CASSGMITGADTQYF
DNA: TGTGCCAGCAGCGGTATGATAACTGGGGCGGATACGCAGTATTTT
V: TRBV9
J: TRBJ2-3
D: .
size: few

CDR3: CAGSFPEGIEAFF
DNA: TGTGCCGGCAGCTTTCCCGAGGGGATTGAAGCTTTCTTT
V: TRBV7-9
J: TRBJ1-1
D: .
size: .

CDR3: CASSIQGNEQFF
DNA: TGTGCCAGCAGTATACAGGGTAATGAGCAGTTCTTC
V: TRBV28
J: TRBJ2-1
D: .
size: many

CDR3: CAWSRGETYEQYF
DNA: TGTGCCTGGAGTCGGGGTGAAACCTACGAGCAGTACTTC
V: TRBV30
J: TRBJ2-7
D: .
size: .

CDR3: CASSYSIAQAVTFYEQYF
DNA: TGTGCCAGCAGTTACTCGATCGCTCAGGCTGTCACATTCTACGAGCAGTACTTC
V: TRBV6-5
J: TRBJ2-7
D: .
size: few